These 28 T cell receptor beta chains originate from one sample sequenced in a study of OX40 agonist ivuxolimab in advanced cancers. The method behind the library was the immunoSEQ multiplex PCR assay. TCRdb provides this immuneACCESS table in a form limited to in-frame rearrangements. Some clones are lacking; in checked studies, under half of them reflect an unresolved V gene, and why the rest are absent is not known. The sample table contains tens of thousands of clones; only one count was recorded for roughly 79% of them. The top ten constitute around a fifth of the sample. The material was CD4+ or CD8+ T cells sorted from blood, obtained in a trial of the OX40 agonist ivuxolimab. The receptors were gathered from an adult with an advanced solid tumor such as melanoma, head and neck, liver or kidney cancer.

V and J are TRBV7-9 and TRBJ2-7, with D hard to call. The CDR3 extends over 13 amino acids. The V end lost 1 base, the J end lost 6 bases, and 10 bases lay between the germline ends. Germline assignment: CDR1 SEHNR and CDR2 FQNEAQ (reference sequence). CDR3 in amino acids: CASSLESVSEQYF. The CDR3 DNA reads as TGTGCCAGCAGCTTAGAGTCCGTCTCCGAGCAGTACTTC. The full variable domain, completed using reference TRBV7-9 and TRBJ2-7, is DTGVSQNPRHKITKRGQNVTFRCDPISEHNRLYWYRQTLGQGPEFLTYFQNEAQLEKSRLLSDRFSAERPKGSFSTLEIQRTEQGDSAMYLCASSLESVSEQYFGPGTRLTVT.

This chain joins TRBV5-1 and TRBJ2-7, with TRBD2 matching 10 bases. The CDR3 consists of 16 residues. Germline assignment: CDR1 SGHRS and CDR2 YFSETQ. Losses at the gene ends were 4 bases for V and 0 bases for J; bases not matched to a gene: 7. The CDR3 loop is CASSPQLAGSSYEQYF. The DNA of the CDR3 is TGCGCCAGCAGCCCCCAACTAGCGGGAAGCTCCTACGAGCAGTACTTC.

This chain joins TRBV10-3 and TRBJ1-2, with 9 nucleotides matching TRBD1. Losses at the gene ends were 0 bases for V and 4 bases for J; bases not matched to a gene: 3. The germline gives CDR1 ENHRY, CDR2 SYGVKD. The CDR3 is 15 residues long. The DNA for the CDR3 is TGTGCCATCAGTGAGTCGAAGGACAGGGGCTATGGCTACACCTTC. Translation gives CAISESKDRGYGYTF.

The rearrangement links TRBV9 to TRBJ2-2, with TRBD1 identical over 9 bases. The V and J ends lost 1 base and 2 bases, in that order; junction bases with no gene match: 15. Germline CDR1 and CDR2: SGDLS and YYNGEE. The CDR3 has 20 residues. DNA for the CDR3: TGTGCCAGCAGCGTACATTACAGGGGGCGGATCGGGAGTAACACCGGGGAGCTGTTTTTT. Translated, it gives CASSVHYRGRIGSNTGELFF.

The gene calls are TRBV28 and TRBJ2-3; D is undetermined. The CDR3 runs 17 residues. Germline-derived CDR1 and CDR2 are MDHEN and SYDVKM. The V gene lost 6 bases and the J gene lost 5 bases, with 24 bases spanning the gap. This CDR3 is CASSPRTGQRWGDTQYF. Here the CDR3 DNA reads TGTGCCAGCAGCCCTCGGACGGGCCAGCGTTGGGGAGATACGCAGTATTTT.

The J gene is TRBJ1-3, the V gene TRBV4-1, with unresolved D. V lost 6 bases to trimming and J lost 0 bases, with 9 bases between them. The CDR3 has 14 residues. CDR1 MGHRA and CDR2 YSYEKL come from the germline V gene. CDR3 in DNA: TGCGCCAGCAGGGACCCGACCTCTGGAAACACCATATATTTT. Translated, it gives CASRDPTSGNTIYF.

The rearrangement links TRBV19 to TRBJ1-3; D unresolved. Per germline, CDR1 LNHDA and CDR2 SQIVND (reference sequence). V lost 3 bases and J 0 bases, leaving 15 bases between the germline ends. This CDR3 is 17 amino acids long. CDR3 nucleotides: TGTGCCAGTAGTATTTCTGGAGGCAGACTCTCTGGAAACACCATATATTTT. This sequence encodes CASSISGGRLSGNTIYF. Looking up the rest from reference TRBV19 and TRBJ1-3 gives the full variable domain: DGGITQSPKYLFRKEGQNVTLSCEQNLNHDAMYWYRQDPGQGLRLIYYSQIVNDFQKGDIAEGYSVSREKKESFPLTVTSAQKNPTAFYLCASSISGGRLSGNTIYFGEGSWLTVV.

The rearrangement joins TRBV7-2 to TRBJ2-5, with D possibly TRBD1 on 5 matching bases. This CDR3 is built from 16 residues. Germline V CDR1 and CDR2: SGHTA, FQGNSA. V dropped 1 base and J dropped 4 bases, with 16 bases sitting between them. CDR3 sequence reads: CASSLDKGARSETQYF. In DNA form, the CDR3 reads TGTGCCAGCAGCTTAGATAAAGGGGCACGGTCAGAGACCCAGTACTTC.

V usage is TRBV28 and J usage is TRBJ1-4; tentative D call: TRBD1 (5 bases). The V end lost 6 bases, the J end lost 8 bases, and 13 bases lay between the germline ends. This CDR3 has 13 residues. The germline CDR1 and CDR2 sequences are MDHEN and SYDVKM. The CDR3 here is CASRNRFREKLFF. DNA for the CDR3: TGTGCCAGCAGGAACAGGTTCCGAGAAAAACTGTTTTTT.

The rearrangement uses TRBV7-3 and TRBJ1-1, with unresolved D. CDR1 SGHTA and CDR2 FQGTGA come from the germline V gene. CDR3 length: 13 amino acids. V lost 5 bases, J lost 5 bases, and 12 bases lay in between. CDR3 bases: TGTGCCAGCAGCCCATGGGGTGGGACTGAAGCTTTCTTT. Protein product: CASSPWGGTEAFF.

This chain joins TRBV6-4 and TRBJ2-7; possibly TRBD1 for D (6 bases). The CDR3 extends over 15 amino acids. The V end was cut by 4 bases, the J end by 4 bases, with 17 bases between. CDR1 is MRHNA and CDR2 is SNTAGT in the germline V gene. CDR3 coding DNA: TGTGCCAGCAGTGTGGCCGACAGGCTCTGGTACGAGCAGTACTTC. Residues: CASSVADRLWYEQYF.

For this clone: The same CDR3 is also encoded by other DNA sequences in this sample. The rearrangement links TRBV27 to TRBJ2-5; D remains ambiguous. The assigned J gene may be wrong: the sequence end matches TRBJ2-7 better. This CDR3 is built from 11 residues. Germline CDR1 is MNHEY and CDR2 is SMNVEV (reference sequence). The CDR3 sequence: CASSSSYEQYF. The CDR3 nucleotides are TGTGCCAGCAGTTCCTCCTACGAGCAGTACTTC.

The chain links TRBV4-2 to TRBJ1-1, with TRBD1 as a possible D gene (6 bases). CDR1 and CDR2 from the germline V gene are LGHNA and YNFKEQ. This CDR3 has 14 residues. Trimming removed 4 bases from V and 4 bases from J, with 13 bases in between. CDR3 loop: CASSLSGARTEAFF. The CDR3 DNA reads as TGTGCCAGCAGCCTTTCGGGGGCTCGCACTGAAGCTTTCTTT.

J is TRBJ2-3 and V is TRBV19, with D perhaps matching TRBD1 or TRBD2 (5 bases each). The germline V and J ends were trimmed by 3 bases and 3 bases, with 13 bases remaining between them. Germline lookup yields CDR1 LNHDA and CDR2 SQIVND (reference sequence). The CDR3 consists of 15 residues. The DNA for the CDR3 is TGTGCCAGTAGTATCGGAGGACAACTTACAGATACGCAGTATTTT. This encodes CASSIGGQLTDTQYF.

The rearrangement uses TRBV19 and TRBJ1-3; no clear D gene. Germline CDR1 LNHDA, CDR2 SQIVND (reference sequence). The V gene lost 1 base and the J gene lost 0 bases, with 13 bases spanning the gap. There are 17 residues in the CDR3. The CDR3 DNA follows: TGTGCCAGTAGTATAGGTTGGTTCCGCCGCTCTGGAAACACCATATATTTT. The encoded protein is CASSIGWFRRSGNTIYF.

The chain links TRBV7-9 to TRBJ1-3; perhaps TRBD1 as D (5 bases). V was clipped by 5 bases and J by 7 bases, with 9 bases between them. Germline-derived CDR1 and CDR2 are SEHNR and FQNEAQ (reference sequence). The CDR3 is made up of 12 amino acids. The CDR3 nucleotides read TGTGCCAGCAGCCCGCGGGGGAACACCATATATTTT. Its protein product is CASSPRGNTIYF.

This clone was detected a few times. The chain is built from TRBV19 and TRBJ1-5, with D hard to call. This CDR3 is built from 15 residues. With 3 bases removed from V and 0 bases from J, the gap between germline ends came to 9 bases. Germline V gene lookup returns CDR1 LNHDA and CDR2 SQIVND (reference sequence). CDR3 in amino acids: CASSIWPYSNQPQHF. The CDR3 nucleotides are TGTGCCAGTAGTATCTGGCCTTATAGCAATCAGCCCCAGCATTTT.

CDR3 sequence reads: CASSLRSGGSYNEQFF. DNA of the CDR3: TGTGCCAGCAGCTTAAGAAGCGGAGGCTCCTACAATGAGCAGTTCTTC. This chain joins TRBV13 and TRBJ2-1, with D possibly matching TRBD2 (5 bases). CDR3 length equals 16 residues. Deletions cut 2 bases from V and 0 bases from J, with 11 bases between. The germline gives CDR1 PRHDT, CDR2 FYEKMQ (reference sequence).

The genes are TRBV5-1 and TRBJ2-4; D possibly corresponds to TRBD2 (6 bases). Trimming cost V 4 bases and J 6 bases, with 17 bases left between them. From germline, CDR1 is SGHRS and CDR2 YFSETQ. The CDR3 runs to 15 residues. The CDR3 here is CASSPMGGEGNIQYF. CDR3 DNA sequence: TGCGCCAGCAGCCCGATGGGGGGAGAGGGAAACATTCAGTACTTC.

The chain has TRBV19 and TRBJ2-5, with D perhaps matching TRBD1 or TRBD2 (5 bases each). The end of the DNA aligns better with TRBJ2-7, so the J call may be wrong. The CDR3 covers 14 residues. CDR1 is LNHDA, CDR2 SQIVND, per germline (reference sequence). CDR3 region: CASSSGTATYEQYF. The CDR3 DNA reads TGTGCCAGTAGTAGTGGGACGGCGACCTACGAGCAGTACTTC.

V gene TRBV28 combines with J gene TRBJ1-6; D unclear. CDR1 is MDHEN, CDR2 SYDVKM, per germline. The CDR3 runs 12 residues. V shed 5 bases and J shed 14 bases, with 13 bases lying between them. CDR3 loop: CASSPIRKSLHF. The CDR3 DNA sequence: TGTGCCAGCAGTCCCATACGTAAGTCCCTCCACTTT.

V usage is TRBV19 and J usage is TRBJ1-6; possible D gene TRBD1, 5 bases. Germline-derived CDR1 and CDR2 are LNHDA and SQIVND (reference sequence). The ends were cut back, 0 bases at V and 2 bases at J, with 8 bases in the middle. The CDR3 is made up of 16 amino acids. DNA of the CDR3: TGTGCCAGTAGTATAGATCGCAGGGCCTATAATTCACCCCTCCACTTT. This translates into CASSIDRRAYNSPLHF.

V is TRBV7-3 and J is TRBJ2-6; 7 nucleotides agree with TRBD1. The CDR3 length is 17 residues. The V gene's germline CDR1 is SGHTA and CDR2 FQGTGA. Trimming took 4 bases from V and 0 from J; bases not matched to a gene: 6. The CDR3 DNA is TGTGCCAGCAGCTCTCGGACAGGTCTCTCTGGGGCCAACGTCCTGACTTTC. Its translation: CASSSRTGLSGANVLTF.

This clone was seen just once. The chain combines TRBV4-3 with TRBJ2-7; 10 nucleotides line up with TRBD1. The V gene's germline CDR1 is LGHNA and CDR2 YSLEER. Trimming took 3 bases from V and 1 from J; bases not matched to a gene: 6. This CDR3 is 16 amino acids long. CDR3 residues: CASSHSGTGESYEQYF. The CDR3 nucleotides are TGCGCCAGCAGCCATTCCGGGACAGGGGAATCCTACGAGCAGTACTTC.

The table lists this clone with a few counts. The CDR3: CASSSAGDYGYTF. The CDR3 nucleotides read TGTGCCAGCAGTTCGGCAGGGGACTATGGCTACACCTTC. This chain uses TRBV27 with TRBJ1-2; possible D gene TRBD1, 6 bases. Trimming took off 4 bases at V and 3 bases at J, with 9 bases between the two ends. The CDR3 has 13 amino acids. The germline CDR1 and CDR2 sequences are MNHEY and SMNVEV (reference sequence).

This chain connects TRBV19 to TRBJ2-6, with 7 bases fitting TRBD1. The CDR3 is 16 amino acids. Germline values: CDR1 LNHDA, CDR2 SQIVND (reference sequence). V shed 7 bases, J shed 0 bases, and the junction held 6 bases outside the gene matches. This CDR3 is CASTGQAYSGANVLTF. CDR3 bases: TGTGCCAGTACTGGACAGGCGTACTCTGGGGCCAACGTCCTGACTTTC.

The V gene is TRBV15, the J gene TRBJ1-5; the D is unclear. The CDR3 runs 12 residues. Germline V gene data show CDR1 as LNHNV and CDR2 as YYDKDF (reference sequence). V was cut by 3 bases and J by 9 bases, with 9 bases left in between. For the CDR3, the DNA is TGTGCCACCAGCAGTTTGGTTGGGCCCCAGCATTTT. Protein: CATSSLVGPQHF.

Only a few counts were recorded for this clone. The rearrangement links TRBV28 to TRBJ2-6; D remains unclear. The germline CDR1 and CDR2 sequences are MDHEN and SYDVKM. V lost 8 bases and J lost 0, with 14 bases in between. The CDR3 extends over 16 amino acids. The CDR3 protein is CASHSKGFSGANVLTF. The CDR3, as DNA: TGTGCCAGCCACTCAAAGGGATTCTCTGGGGCCAACGTCCTGACTTTC.